The entry below gives a single T cell receptor (beta chain) sequence along with its context. Its antigen is as yet unknown. The donors comprised healthy bone marrow donors. The PCR employed 60 Vbeta primers together with 13 Jbeta primers. Assay: immunoSEQ multiplex PCR; the TCRdb copy retains only in-frame clones and omits some. The profile shows some 120,000 clones, roughly 74% of them singletons. The data stem from a study of cytomegalovirus exposure and HLA in healthy donors. Broader study findings: Later on, an analysis found that several of the most significant clusters appeared to be linked to common viral pathogens, which included parvovirus B19. Prior analysis indicated that the majority of TCR beta V segments exhibited productivity approximately 87% or approximately 30% of the time. Exclusion as indistinguishable affected some V segments, including TRBV6-2 and TRBV6-3.

Trimming at V came to 6 bases and at J to 3 bases, leaving 7 bases not matched to a gene. Germline V lookup: CDR1 SGHAT, CDR2 FQNNGV. CDR3 length equals 15 residues. Sequenced: PBMCs. The rearrangement joins TRBV11-2 to TRBJ1-3; 8 positions match TRBD1. This receptor was identified in a woman aged 45-60 years in good health and CMV-seropositive. CDR3 in DNA: TGTGCCAGCAGGCCTAGGACAGGGTATGGAAACACCATATATTTT. It translates to CASRPRTGYGNTIYF.